The 14 T cell receptor beta chains in this list originate from one sample, sequenced in a study of T cells in Graves' hyperthyroidism and ophthalmopathy. Researchers amplified the TCR beta CDR3 regions from RNA transcripts. An initial round of RT-PCR targeting the TCR CDR3 relied on the HTBI primer set. TCRdb itself ran the multiplex PCR reads through MiXCR, one entry per CDR3 protein. The sample consists of more than 350,000 distinct CDR3 sequences, roughly 15% of them appearing once. The sample comprised blood. The receptors stem from a woman in her fifties or sixties with Graves' ophthalmopathy.

The chain is built from TRBV2 and TRBJ2-7; 8 bases fit TRBD1. V lost 7 bases, J lost 3 bases, and 8 bases stayed unmatched. Germline assignment: CDR1 SNHLY and CDR2 FYNNEI. This CDR3 spans 14 amino acids. The CDR3 sequence is CASNGTGGIYEQYF. CDR3 coding DNA: TGTGCCAGCAACGGGACAGGAGGAATCTACGAGCAGTACTTC.

A few counts support this clonotype. This rearrangement joins TRBV7-9 to TRBJ2-7; D may match TRBD1 or TRBD2 (5 bases each). The germline CDR1 and CDR2 sequences are SEHNR and FQNEAQ (reference sequence). This CDR3 is built from 14 residues. V was trimmed by 5 bases and J by 6 bases, leaving 17 bases between them. CDR3 nucleotides: TGTGCCAGCAGCCGAAATGGGGGATCCGGCGAGCAGTACTTC. Protein: CASSRNGGSGEQYF.

This rearrangement joins TRBV18 to TRBJ2-1; D might be TRBD1 (6 bases). CDR1 and CDR2 (germline): KGHSH, LQKENI. CDR3 size: 15 residues. V lost 5 bases to trimming and J lost 3 bases, with 14 bases between them. The CDR3 bases are TGTGCCAGCTCAGCAGGACAGTTATTCTACAATGAGCAGTTCTTC. It translates to CASSAGQLFYNEQFF.

This clonotype has ten or more counts. The chain joins TRBV28 to TRBJ2-1, with 12 bases fitting TRBD2. The J segment lost 3 bases and the V segment lost 5 bases, leaving 14 bases of the junction unmatched. The CDR3 is 19 residues long. The V gene's germline CDR1 is MDHEN and CDR2 SYDVKM. The CDR3 DNA sequence: TGTGCCAGCAGTAAATTTTCTAGCGGGAGGGGACAGAACTACAATGAGCAGTTCTTC. This sequence encodes CASSKFSSGRGQNYNEQFF.

This clonotype was counted at least ten times. The rearrangement links TRBV20-1 to TRBJ2-1; TRBD2 aligns across 7 bases. Germline assignment: CDR1 DFQATT and CDR2 SNEGSKA (reference sequence). CDR3 length equals 13 residues. CDR3 DNA: TGCAGCGCGGGAGATGGGGCCTACAATGAGCAGTTCTTC. This encodes CSAGDGAYNEQFF.

Regarding this clonotype: A much more abundant neighbour one base away suggests this may be a read error. CDR3 sequence (DNA): TGCGCCAGCAGCGTGGGAACCGGGGGGCTGTTTTTT. This sequence encodes CASSVGTGGLFF. The chain has TRBV5-1 and TRBJ2-2, with D maybe TRBD2 (6 bases). CDR3 length equals 12 residues. The germline CDR1 and CDR2 sequences are SGHRS and YFSETQ.

Notes on this clonotype: Germline is not matched at one junction end, which may reflect a read error. The J gene is TRBJ2-7, the V gene TRBV20-1; D is unresolved. Looked up from germline, CDR1 is DFQATT and CDR2 is SNEGSKA (reference sequence). This CDR3 region has 11 residues. The CDR3 DNA reads TGCAGTGCTAGAGTCAACTACGGGCAGTACTTC. Its protein is CSARVNYGQYF.

This clonotype appeared many times. CDR3: CASSLGGTGGREQYF. For the CDR3, the DNA is TGTGCCAGCAGTCTGGGGGGGACAGGGGGCCGGGAGCAGTACTTC. The chain has TRBV28 and TRBJ2-7, with 12 bases identical to TRBD1. CDR3 length: 15 amino acids. With 5 bases clipped from V and 7 bases from J, the junction kept 9 bases outside the gene matches. Germline loops: CDR1 MDHEN, CDR2 SYDVKM.

This clonotype was detected a few times. The genes are TRBV12-3 or TRBV12-4 and TRBJ2-2; 7 nucleotides line up with TRBD1. The CDR3 runs 18 residues. V shed 1 base and J 3 bases; nucleotides not matched to a gene: 11. The CDR3 DNA is TGTGCCAGCAGTTTAGGGAGAGGGGGCGTTATGGACACCGGGGAGCTGTTTTTT. This sequence encodes CASSLGRGGVMDTGELFF.

This chain connects TRBV5-1 to TRBJ2-3; the D gene is possibly TRBD1 (5 bases). The germline V and J ends were trimmed by 0 bases and 5 bases, with 19 bases remaining between them. This CDR3 has 17 residues. Germline V gene sequence: CDR1 SGHRS, CDR2 YFSETQ. As DNA, the CDR3 is TGCGCCAGCAGCTTGGGTGGGGCGAAAATTCTGGGAGATACGCAGTATTTT. Its translation is CASSLGGAKILGDTQYF.

In this sample, this clonotype turned up many times. The V call is TRBV3-1, the J call TRBJ2-3; 9 positions agree with TRBD2. The CDR3 has 16 amino acids. With V trimmed by 0 bases and J by 5 bases, 6 bases remained unmatched. Germline V CDR1 and CDR2: LGHDT, YNNKEL (reference sequence). The CDR3: CASSQDALAGLDTQYF. For the CDR3, the DNA is TGTGCCAGCAGCCAAGATGCGCTAGCGGGATTAGATACGCAGTATTTT.

This chain links TRBV29-1 with TRBJ2-7; 8 nucleotides match TRBD1. CDR3 size: 13 residues. The V gene end was trimmed by 1 base and the J gene end by 3 bases; junction bases not matched to a gene: 2. In germline, CDR1 is SQVTM, CDR2 ANQGSEA. The CDR3 loop reads CSVEGTGLYEQYF. The CDR3 DNA follows: TGCAGCGTTGAAGGGACAGGGCTCTACGAGCAGTACTTC.

The chain couples TRBV5-1 to TRBJ2-1, with D maybe TRBD2 (6 bases). Germline V lookup: CDR1 SGHRS, CDR2 YFSETQ. V was trimmed by 0 bases and J by 9 bases, leaving 13 bases between them. This CDR3 has 14 amino acids. The CDR3 sequence: CASSLAVSRGEQFF. In DNA, the CDR3 is TGCGCCAGCAGCTTGGCGGTATCGCGGGGTGAGCAGTTCTTC.

This clonotype was recorded a few times. Lacking the conserved final phenylalanine or tryptophan, this CDR3 likely reflects a read error. The V call is TRBV4-1, the J call TRBJ2-5; 10 positions agree with TRBD2. The CDR3 is 15 amino acids. Germline trimming cut 4 bases from V and 4 bases from J; bases unmatched to any gene: 6. Per the germline V gene, CDR1 is MGHRA and CDR2 is YSYEKL. The CDR3, as DNA: TGCGCCAGCAGCCTTAGGACTAGCGGAGCAGAGACCCAGTACCTC. Its translation: CASSLRTSGAETQYL.